One and the same sample provided the 25 T cell receptor beta chains below, sequenced in a study of cytomegalovirus exposure and HLA in healthy donors. PCR primers comprised 60 Vbeta and 13 Jbeta primers. Profiling relied on immunoSEQ multiplex PCR, and the TCRdb table lists in-frame clones only, not all of them. The sample has 200,000 or so clones, roughly 79% seen once; the top ten hold around 2%. Sample: PBMCs. The receptors were sampled from a man younger than 30 in good health and CMV-seronegative.

This sequence joins TRBV18 and TRBJ2-7, with TRBD1 identical over 7 bases. V gave up 3 bases and J gave up 13 bases; unmatched junction bases: 9. CDR1 and CDR2 from the germline V gene are KGHSH and LQKENI. CDR3 size: 12 residues. Here the CDR3 DNA reads TGTGCCAGCTCACCCGACAGGGTGACCCTATACTTC. Translation gives CASSPDRVTLYF.

This clone was observed a single time. This chain connects TRBV27 to TRBJ2-1; D possibly corresponds to TRBD2 (6 bases). The CDR3 spans 18 residues. Trimming pared 3 bases from V and 3 bases from J, leaving 21 bases between. In germline, CDR1 is MNHEY, CDR2 SMNVEV (reference sequence). The CDR3 DNA is TGTGCCAGCAGTTTCAACGCCTTGCGGGAAAAAAACTACAATGAGCAGTTCTTC. Its protein product is CASSFNALREKNYNEQFF.

This chain links TRBV11-2 with TRBJ2-1, with D maybe TRBD1 (5 bases). V was clipped by 6 bases and J by 4 bases, with 19 bases between them. CDR3 size: 16 residues. Per the germline V gene, CDR1 is SGHAT and CDR2 is FQNNGV. This CDR3 is CASSFPPAGQYNEQFF. Here the CDR3 DNA reads TGTGCCAGCAGTTTCCCACCGGCAGGGCAATACAATGAGCAGTTCTTC.

V is TRBV28 and J is TRBJ2-7; D may be TRBD2 (6 bases). CDR1 and CDR2 (germline): MDHEN, SYDVKM. V dropped 7 bases and J dropped 4 bases, with 17 bases sitting between them. The CDR3 consists of 14 residues. The CDR3 is CASTSKLAMYEQYF. CDR3 DNA sequence: TGTGCCAGCACCTCGAAACTAGCTATGTACGAGCAGTACTTC.

This sequence joins TRBV7-3 and TRBJ2-3, with TRBD2 matching over 14 bases. Trimming took 2 bases from V and 8 from J; bases not matched to a gene: 3. The CDR3 runs to 15 residues. Germline-derived CDR1 and CDR2 are SGHTA and FQGTGA. In DNA form, the CDR3 reads TGTGCCAGCAGCTTAGACGGACTAGCGGGAGGTACGCAGTATTTT. Residues: CASSLDGLAGGTQYF.

The genes are TRBV7-9 and TRBJ2-7; tentative D call: TRBD1 (7 bases). V gave up 8 bases and J gave up 11 bases, with 13 bases separating them. CDR1 and CDR2 (germline): SEHNR, FQNEAQ (reference sequence). CDR3 size: 10 residues. Here the CDR3 DNA reads TGTGCCAGCGGAGGGACAGCCAAGTACTTC. Translated: CASGGTAKYF.

V is TRBV5-4 and J is TRBJ2-3, with 10 nucleotides matching TRBD2. V was clipped by 1 base and J by 4 bases; unmatched bases: 9. The CDR3 spans 17 residues. Germline lookup yields CDR1 SGHNT and CDR2 YYREEE (reference sequence). In DNA form, the CDR3 reads TGTGCCAGCAGCTTGTCCCTTGCAGGACTAGCGGCAGATACGCAGTATTTT. Encoded protein: CASSLSLAGLAADTQYF.

The V call is TRBV4-3, the J call TRBJ2-2; 7 nucleotides match TRBD1. The CDR3 sequence is 19 residues long. The germline V gene has CDR1 LGHNA and CDR2 YSLEER. V was clipped by 0 bases and J by 2 bases; unmatched bases: 12. The CDR3: CASSQEDTIGTANTGELFF. CDR3 in DNA: TGCGCCAGCAGCCAAGAGGATACGATCGGGACAGCCAACACCGGGGAGCTGTTTTTT.

There are a few counts of this clone. The chain is built from TRBV11-2 and TRBJ1-2, with D possibly being TRBD1 (6 bases). The CDR3 is 15 residues long. Germline lookup yields CDR1 SGHAT and CDR2 FQNNGV. Trimming removed 5 bases at V and 7 bases at J, with 20 bases between. The CDR3 region is CASSREGRQARGYTF. CDR3 coding DNA: TGTGCCAGCAGCCGGGAGGGAAGACAGGCCCGTGGCTACACCTTC.

The rearrangement links TRBV11-2 to TRBJ1-4, with D perhaps TRBD1 (5 bases). In germline, CDR1 is SGHAT, CDR2 FQNNGV. The V end was cut by 3 bases, the J end by 0 bases, with 17 bases between. The CDR3 length is 18 residues. The CDR3 sequence: CASSFVGGGRTTNEKLFF. In nucleotides, the CDR3 is TGTGCCAGCAGCTTCGTCGGGGGGGGGAGGACAACTAATGAAAAACTGTTTTTT.

V usage is TRBV5-1 and J usage is TRBJ2-7, with D perhaps TRBD2 (5 bases). This CDR3 is built from 13 residues. The germline CDR1 and CDR2 sequences are SGHRS and YFSETQ. V was trimmed by 0 bases and J by 4 bases, leaving 8 bases between them. CDR3 nucleotide sequence: TGCGCCAGCAGCTTGGACGGGGAATACGAGCAGTACTTC. Its protein is CASSLDGEYEQYF. Full variable domain (remainder filled in from reference TRBV5-1 and TRBJ2-7): KAGVTQTPRYLIKTRGQQVTLSCSPISGHRSVSWYQQTPGQGLQFLFEYFSETQRNKGNFPGRFSGRQFSNSRSEMNVSTLELGDSALYLCASSLDGEYEQYFGPGTRLTVT.

This clone was counted between two and nine times. J is TRBJ1-6 and V is TRBV30, with 7 bases matching TRBD1. CDR1 is GTSNPN and CDR2 is SVGIG in the germline V gene (reference sequence). The trim removed 3 bases at V and 5 bases at J, leaving 10 bases unmatched. The length of the CDR3 is 16 residues. DNA of the CDR3: TGTGCCTGGAGCCCACGGTGGGACAGTGATAATTCACCCCTCCACTTT. Translating it yields CAWSPRWDSDNSPLHF.

This clone was picked up a small number of times. V and J are TRBV30 and TRBJ1-2; D might be TRBD1 (5 bases). CDR1 and CDR2 from the germline V gene are GTSNPN and SVGIG (reference sequence). Trimming removed 2 bases from V and 4 bases from J, with 17 bases in between. The CDR3 contains 15 residues. The CDR3, as DNA: TGTGCCTGGAGTCTATTTTTGGGCCAGGGCTATGGCTACACCTTC. This sequence encodes CAWSLFLGQGYGYTF.

The chain couples TRBV27 to TRBJ2-1; possibly TRBD1 for D (6 bases). The CDR3 is 12 amino acids. CDR1 MNHEY and CDR2 SMNVEV come from the germline V gene (reference sequence). Trimming took off 8 bases at V and 6 bases at J, with 11 bases between the two ends. The CDR3 sequence is CASQDSPNEQFF. In nucleotides, the CDR3 is TGTGCCAGCCAGGACAGCCCCAATGAGCAGTTCTTC.

This chain connects TRBV5-1 to TRBJ2-1, with TRBD1 matching over 8 bases. V gave up 4 bases and J gave up 15 bases; unmatched junction bases: 12. Per the germline V gene, CDR1 is SGHRS and CDR2 is YFSETQ. This CDR3 comprises 13 residues. Here the CDR3 reads CASSPGQDPARFF. CDR3 sequence (DNA): TGCGCCAGCAGCCCGGGACAGGACCCGGCGCGGTTCTTC.

Details on this clone: The same CDR3 is also encoded by other DNA sequences in this sample. The chain carries TRBV7-2 and TRBJ2-1; D remains ambiguous. Germline V CDR1 and CDR2: SGHTA, FQGNSA. Trimming pared 0 bases from V and 0 bases from J, leaving 6 bases between. This CDR3 has 15 residues. CDR3 in DNA: TGTGCCAGCAGCTTAGCGTCTAGCTCCTACAATGAGCAGTTCTTC. This codes for CASSLASSSYNEQFF.

As DNA, the CDR3 is TGTGCCAGCAGTTACGAGGGGGACTACGAGCAGTACTTC. Protein: CASSYEGDYEQYF. The chain is built from TRBV6-5 and TRBJ2-7, with D possibly TRBD1 on 6 matching bases. In germline, CDR1 is MNHEY, CDR2 SVGAGI. The CDR3 is 13 residues long. V gave up 2 bases and J gave up 3 bases, with 8 bases separating them.

This clone was detected only once. The gene calls are TRBV14 and TRBJ1-2; the match to TRBD1 covers 7 bases. V lost 2 bases, J lost 5 bases, and 5 bases stayed unmatched. The CDR3 loop spans 14 amino acids. Germline V gene data show CDR1 as SGHDN and CDR2 as FVKESK. The chain's CDR3 is CASSQQAGGYGYTF. The DNA of the CDR3 is TGTGCCAGCAGCCAACAGGCAGGGGGATATGGCTACACCTTC.

This clone has just a few counts. The J gene is TRBJ2-5, the V gene TRBV4-3; 7 positions match TRBD1. The CDR3 has 15 residues. V lost 1 base to trimming and J lost 5 bases; unmatched junction nucleotides: 7. Germline V lookup: CDR1 LGHNA, CDR2 YSLEER. The CDR3 DNA follows: TGCGCCAGCAGCCAAGTGAAGGGGGCAGGTGAGACCCAGTACTTC. Translation gives CASSQVKGAGETQYF.

This clone was detected a few times. The chain employs TRBV5-1 and TRBJ2-7; 10 positions match TRBD1. V gave up 4 bases and J gave up 0 bases; unmatched junction bases: 7. CDR3 length: 16 amino acids. CDR1 SGHRS and CDR2 YFSETQ come from the germline V gene. Written as DNA, the CDR3 is TGCGCCAGCAGCCCGGGACAGGGGTCCAGCTCCTACGAGCAGTACTTC. Translated: CASSPGQGSSSYEQYF.

The chain has TRBV27 and TRBJ2-3; 11 nucleotides agree with TRBD2. The CDR3 runs to 18 residues. With V trimmed by 8 bases and J by 0 bases, 13 bases remained unmatched. CDR1 is MNHEY, CDR2 SMNVEV, per germline (reference sequence). CDR3 in amino acids: CASRRWASGGTSTDTQYF. The CDR3 bases are TGTGCCAGCCGCCGGTGGGCTAGCGGGGGGACCAGCACAGATACGCAGTATTTT.

This clone was counted a single time. J is TRBJ1-4 and V is TRBV14, with 7 bases identical to TRBD1. The germline V gene encodes CDR1 SGHDN and CDR2 FVKESK. Germline trimming cut 1 base from V and 6 bases from J; bases unmatched to any gene: 8. The CDR3 length is 16 residues. CDR3: CASSQGPRQGHEKLFF. In DNA, the CDR3 is TGTGCCAGCAGCCAAGGCCCCCGACAGGGACATGAAAAACTGTTTTTT.

The CDR3: CAISEHGGVGDTQYF. The CDR3 bases are TGTGCCATCAGTGAACACGGGGGGGTAGGAGATACGCAGTATTTT. The V and J genes are TRBV10-3 and TRBJ2-3; TRBD2 matches at 8 bases. Germline V lookup: CDR1 ENHRY, CDR2 SYGVKD. The CDR3 has 15 amino acids. The ends lost 3 bases at V and 5 bases at J; junction bases unmatched: 7.

This clone has just one count. V and J are TRBV7-2 and TRBJ2-7; D may be TRBD2 (6 bases). Germline assignment: CDR1 SGHTA and CDR2 FQGNSA. V dropped 1 base and J dropped 0 bases, with 13 bases sitting between them. The CDR3 sequence is 16 residues long. The CDR3: CASSLEAGGISYEQYF. DNA for the CDR3: TGTGCCAGCAGCTTAGAGGCTGGCGGGATCTCCTACGAGCAGTACTTC.

This clone was counted a single time. The chain carries TRBV29-1 and TRBJ2-7, with D perhaps matching TRBD1 (6 bases). Germline-derived CDR1 and CDR2 are SQVTM and ANQGSEA. The CDR3 is 12 residues long. V dropped 6 bases and J dropped 3 bases, with 12 bases sitting between them. Written as DNA, the CDR3 is TGCAGCGTCCGGGACATAGACTACGAGCAGTACTTC. It translates to CSVRDIDYEQYF.